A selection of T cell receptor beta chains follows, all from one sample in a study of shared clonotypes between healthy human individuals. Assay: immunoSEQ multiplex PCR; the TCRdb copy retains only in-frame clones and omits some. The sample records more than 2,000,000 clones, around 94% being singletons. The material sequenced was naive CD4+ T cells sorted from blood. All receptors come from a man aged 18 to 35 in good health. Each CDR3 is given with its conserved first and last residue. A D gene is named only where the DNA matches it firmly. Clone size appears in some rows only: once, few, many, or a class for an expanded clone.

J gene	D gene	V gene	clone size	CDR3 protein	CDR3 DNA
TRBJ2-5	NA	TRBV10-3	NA	CAARMGGSQETQYF	TGTGCCGCCCGAATGGGGGGCAGCCAAGAGACCCAGTACTTC
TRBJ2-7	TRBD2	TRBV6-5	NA	CASSYGGLAYF	TGTGCCAGCAGTTACGGTGGACTAGCGTACTTC
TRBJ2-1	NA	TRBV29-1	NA	CSVKGGTYNEQFF	TGCAGCGTTAAGGGCGGGACCTACAATGAGCAGTTCTTC
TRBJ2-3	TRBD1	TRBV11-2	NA	CASSRQGETDTQYF	TGTGCCAGCAGCCGACAGGGGGAAACAGATACGCAGTATTTT
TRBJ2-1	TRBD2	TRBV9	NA	CASNFSSGLAGVNEQFF	TGTGCCAGCAACTTCTCAAGCGGACTAGCGGGGGTAAATGAGCAGTTCTTC
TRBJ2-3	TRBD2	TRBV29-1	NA	CSGGLAGGTDTQYF	TGCAGCGGCGGACTAGCGGGCGGCACAGATACGCAGTATTTT
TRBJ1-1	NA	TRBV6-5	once	CATNLGGNTEAFF	TGTGCCACCAACCTGGGGGGGAACACTGAAGCTTTCTTT
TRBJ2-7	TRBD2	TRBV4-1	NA	CASSLMTSDLIYEQYF	TGCGCCAGCAGCCTAATGACTAGCGACTTGATCTACGAGCAGTACTTC
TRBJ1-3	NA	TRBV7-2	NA	CASSSTGIWVKSGNTIYF	TGTGCCAGCAGCTCAACAGGGATATGGGTGAAGTCTGGAAACACCATATATTTT
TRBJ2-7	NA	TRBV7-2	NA	CASSLYRDYEQYF	TGTGCCAGCAGCCTATACCGGGACTACGAGCAGTACTTC
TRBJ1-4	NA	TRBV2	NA	CASSAETGVNEKLFF	TGTGCCAGCAGTGCCGAGACAGGAGTTAATGAAAAACTGTTTTTT
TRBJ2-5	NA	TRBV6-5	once	CASRSPGETQYF	TGTGCCAGCAGGTCCCCTGGGGAGACCCAGTACTTC
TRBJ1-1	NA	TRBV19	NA	CARKGGFPPEAFF	TGTGCCAGAAAGGGGGGTTTTCCCCCCGAAGCTTTCTTT
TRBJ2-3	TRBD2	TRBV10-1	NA	CASSSTSGGTDTQYF	TGCGCCAGCAGTTCTACTAGCGGGGGAACAGATACGCAGTATTTT
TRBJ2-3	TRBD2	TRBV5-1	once	CASSSGGGPDTQYF	TGCGCCAGCAGCTCGGGAGGAGGGCCAGATACGCAGTATTTT
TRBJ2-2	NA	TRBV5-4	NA	CASSLKLGELFF	TGTGCCAGCAGCTTGAAACTCGGGGAGCTGTTTTTT
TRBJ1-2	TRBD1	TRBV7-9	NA	CASSEGGVSGYTF	TGTGCCAGCAGCGAAGGGGGCGTTTCAGGCTACACCTTC
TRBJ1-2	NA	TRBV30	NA	CAWSHPAGQPYGYTF	TGTGCCTGGAGTCATCCCGCCGGACAGCCTTATGGCTACACCTTC
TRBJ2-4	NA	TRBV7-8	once	CASSLAGLTVGKNIQYF	TGTGCCAGCAGCTTAGCCGGACTGACAGTTGGCAAAAACATTCAGTACTTC
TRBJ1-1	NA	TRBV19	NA	CASSPRVGTEAFF	TGTGCCAGTAGTCCTCGGGTGGGAACTGAAGCTTTCTTT
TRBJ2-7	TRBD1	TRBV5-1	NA	CASSTRGQPYEQYF	TGCGCCAGCAGCACTAGGGGACAGCCCTACGAGCAGTACTTC
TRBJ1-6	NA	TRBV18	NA	CASSRQNSPLHF	TGTGCCAGCTCCCGACAGAATTCACCCCTCCACTTT
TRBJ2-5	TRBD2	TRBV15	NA	CATSRDRAGPETQYF	TGTGCCACCAGCAGAGACCGAGCGGGGCCAGAGACCCAGTACTTC
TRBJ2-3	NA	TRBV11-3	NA	CASSLDLEGTDTQYF	TGTGCCAGCAGCTTAGATCTCGAAGGCACAGATACGCAGTATTTT
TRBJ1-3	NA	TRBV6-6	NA	CASSYSSRVSGNTIYF	TGTGCCAGCAGTTACTCGTCCAGGGTCTCTGGAAACACCATATATTTT
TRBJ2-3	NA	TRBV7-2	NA	CASRWSVFTDTQYF	TGTGCCAGCAGGTGGAGCGTGTTCACAGATACGCAGTATTTT
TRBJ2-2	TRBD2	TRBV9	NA	CASSVGPSGGPGELFF	TGTGCCAGCAGCGTAGGGCCTAGCGGGGGGCCCGGGGAGCTGTTTTTT
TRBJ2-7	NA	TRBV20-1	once	CSAPRLGEQYF	TGCAGTGCCCCCCGATTGGGAGAGCAGTACTTC